This TCR beta chain was identified in a study of cytomegalovirus exposure and HLA in healthy donors. CDR3 length: 12 amino acids. Germline V CDR1 and CDR2: LNHDA, SQIVND (reference sequence). V was pared by 6 bases and J by 3 bases, with 2 bases of the junction left unmatched. Both 60 Vbeta primers and 13 Jbeta primers went into the PCR. TCRdb's table, derived via immunoSEQ multiplex PCR, lists solely in-frame clones and lacks some. The data contain 130,000 to 150,000 clones, about 84% of them singletons. The sequencing sample was made of PBMCs. This receptor was taken from a woman under 30 in good health and CMV-seropositive. The gene calls are TRBV19 and TRBJ2-7; 7 nucleotides line up with TRBD2. The CDR3 nucleotides are TGTGCCAGTAGCGGGGGGAACTACGAGCAGTACTTC. Translated: CASSGGNYEQYF.